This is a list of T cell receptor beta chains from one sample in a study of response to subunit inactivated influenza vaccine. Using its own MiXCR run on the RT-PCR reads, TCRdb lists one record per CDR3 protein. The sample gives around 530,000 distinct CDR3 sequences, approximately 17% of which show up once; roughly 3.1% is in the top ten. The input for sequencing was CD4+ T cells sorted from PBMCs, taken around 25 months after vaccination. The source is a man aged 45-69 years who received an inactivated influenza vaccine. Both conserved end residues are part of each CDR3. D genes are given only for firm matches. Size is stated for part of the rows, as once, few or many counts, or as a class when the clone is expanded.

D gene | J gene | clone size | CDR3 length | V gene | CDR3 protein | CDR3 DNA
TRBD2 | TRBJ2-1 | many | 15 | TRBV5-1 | CASSLELAGANEQFF | TGCGCCAGCAGCTTGGAACTAGCGGGGGCGAATGAGCAGTTCTTC
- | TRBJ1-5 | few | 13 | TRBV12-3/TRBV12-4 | CASTTLGNQPQHF | TGTGCCAGCACCACTTTGGGCAATCAGCCCCAGCATTTT
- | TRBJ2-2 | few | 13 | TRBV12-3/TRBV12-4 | CASRELDPGELFF | TGTGCCAGCAGAGAACTAGATCCCGGGGAGCTGTTTTTT
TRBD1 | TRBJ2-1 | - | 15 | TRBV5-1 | CASSPDREPYNEQFF | TGCGCCAGCAGCCCGGACAGGGAGCCCTACAATGAGCAGTTCTTC
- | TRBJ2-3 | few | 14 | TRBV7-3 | CASSPGHNTDTQYF | TGTGCCAGCAGCCCCGGACACAACACAGATACGCAGTATTTT
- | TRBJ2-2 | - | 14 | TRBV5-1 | CASAARSITGELFF | TGCGCCAGTGCAGCTAGGTCAATCACCGGGGAGCTGTTTTTT
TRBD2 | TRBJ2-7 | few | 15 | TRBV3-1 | CASSQTGLAVNEQYF | TGTGCCAGCAGCCAGACGGGACTAGCTGTCAACGAGCAGTACTTC
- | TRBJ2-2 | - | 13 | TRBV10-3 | CAISPQYTGELFF | TGTGCCATCAGCCCACAGTACACCGGGGAGCTGTTTTTT
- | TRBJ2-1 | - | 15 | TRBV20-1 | CSARDGGRGNNEQFF | TGCAGTGCTAGGGATGGCGGCCGGGGTAACAATGAGCAGTTCTTC
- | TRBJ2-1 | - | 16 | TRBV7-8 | CASSFFSTAPGNEQFF | TGTGCCAGCAGTTTTTTCTCGACAGCCCCTGGGAATGAGCAGTTCTTC
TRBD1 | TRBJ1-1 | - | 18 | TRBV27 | CASSFGPRDRGQDTEAFF | TGTGCCAGCAGTTTTGGACCCCGGGACAGGGGGCAGGACACTGAAGCTTTCTTT
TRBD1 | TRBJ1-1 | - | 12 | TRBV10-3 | CAIRNRGTEAFF | TGTGCCATCAGAAACAGGGGAACTGAAGCTTTCTTT
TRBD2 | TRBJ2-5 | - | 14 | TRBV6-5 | CASSYRTSGETQYF | TGTGCCAGCAGTTACCGGACTAGCGGAGAGACCCAGTACTTC
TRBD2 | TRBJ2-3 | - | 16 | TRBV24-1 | CATSDFGGRAIDTQYF | TGTGCCACCAGTGATTTCGGCGGGAGGGCCATAGATACGCAGTATTTT
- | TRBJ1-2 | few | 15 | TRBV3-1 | CASSRGTGANYGYTF | TGTGCCAGCAGCCGGGGAACAGGTGCTAACTATGGCTACACCTTC
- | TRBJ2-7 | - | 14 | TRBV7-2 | CASSLASRALEQYF | TGTGCCAGCAGCTTAGCCTCCAGGGCCCTCGAGCAGTACTTC
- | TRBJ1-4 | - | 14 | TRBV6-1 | CASKLQIYNEKLFF | TGTGCCAGCAAATTACAGATATATAATGAAAAACTGTTTTTT
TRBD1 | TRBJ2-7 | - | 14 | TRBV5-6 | CASSVVDRAYEQYF | TGTGCCAGCAGCGTTGTGGACAGGGCCTACGAGCAGTACTTC
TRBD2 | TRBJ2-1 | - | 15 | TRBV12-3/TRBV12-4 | CASSPTSVINNEQFF | TGTGCCAGCAGCCCTACTAGCGTAATAAACAATGAGCAGTTCTTC
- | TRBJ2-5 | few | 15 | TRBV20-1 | CSARPGGVGQETQYF | TGCAGTGCTAGACCCGGAGGGGTGGGTCAAGAGACCCAGTACTTC
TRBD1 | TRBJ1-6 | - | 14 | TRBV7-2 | CASRRDRTNSPLHF | TGTGCCAGCAGGAGGGACAGGACTAATTCACCCCTCCACTTT
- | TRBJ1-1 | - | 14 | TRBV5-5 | CASSYGGANTEAFF | TGTGCCAGCAGCTATGGGGGGGCCAACACTGAAGCTTTCTTT
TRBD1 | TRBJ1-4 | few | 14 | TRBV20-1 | CSAREGTGDEKLFF | TGCAGTGCTAGAGAAGGGACAGGGGATGAAAAACTGTTTTTT
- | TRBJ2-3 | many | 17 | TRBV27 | CASSLSPRLGGQDTQYF | TGTGCCAGCAGTTTATCACCTCGTTTGGGGGGCCAAGATACGCAGTATTTT
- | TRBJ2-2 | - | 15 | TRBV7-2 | CASSLGSRVAGELFF | TGTGCCAGCAGCTTAGGAAGTAGGGTCGCCGGGGAGCTGTTTTTT
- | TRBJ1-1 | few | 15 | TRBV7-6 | CASSLAIAGETEAFF | TGTGCCAGCAGCTTAGCGATAGCAGGGGAGACTGAAGCTTTCTTT
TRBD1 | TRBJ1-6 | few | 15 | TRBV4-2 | CASSPGQGVGSPLHF | TGTGCCAGCAGCCCCGGACAGGGAGTAGGTTCACCCCTCCACTTT
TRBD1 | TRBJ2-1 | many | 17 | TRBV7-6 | CASSQNTRQGEENEQFF | TGTGCCAGCAGCCAAAATACAAGACAGGGGGAGGAAAATGAGCAGTTCTTC
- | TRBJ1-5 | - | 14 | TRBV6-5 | CASSYPQGNQPQHF | TGTGCCAGCAGTTACCCCCAGGGCAATCAGCCCCAGCATTTT
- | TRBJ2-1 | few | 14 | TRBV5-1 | CASSTPGRHNEQFF | TGCGCCAGCAGCACCCCCGGGAGACACAATGAGCAGTTCTTC
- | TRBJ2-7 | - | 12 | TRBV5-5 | CASSGRGWEQYF | TGTGCCAGCAGCGGCAGGGGTTGGGAGCAGTACTTC
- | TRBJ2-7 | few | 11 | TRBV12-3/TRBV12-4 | CASSLWSEQYF | TGTGCCAGCAGTTTATGGTCCGAGCAGTACTTC
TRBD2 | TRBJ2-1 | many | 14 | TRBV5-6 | CASSRLAGYNEQFF | TGTGCCAGCAGTAGGCTAGCGGGTTACAATGAGCAGTTCTTC
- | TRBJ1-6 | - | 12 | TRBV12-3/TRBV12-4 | CASRAGDSPLHF | TGTGCCAGCAGGGCCGGGGATTCACCCCTCCACTTT
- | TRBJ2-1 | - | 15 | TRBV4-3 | CASSQDHGIYNEQFF | TGCGCCAGCAGCCAAGATCACGGGATTTACAATGAGCAGTTCTTC
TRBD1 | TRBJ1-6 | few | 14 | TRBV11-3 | CASSSGQGTSPLHF | TGTGCCAGCAGCTCGGGACAGGGGACTTCACCCCTCCACTTT
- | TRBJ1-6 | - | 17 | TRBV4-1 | CASSQAFGGSNRSPLHF | TGCGCCAGCAGCCAGGCCTTCGGGGGCAGCAATCGCTCACCCCTCCACTTT
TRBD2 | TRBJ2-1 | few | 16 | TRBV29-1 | CSVKVSGGTPGNEQFF | TGCAGCGTGAAAGTTAGCGGGGGAACCCCGGGCAATGAGCAGTTCTTC
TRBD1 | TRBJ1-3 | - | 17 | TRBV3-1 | CASSQNTGGSIGNTIYF | TGTGCCAGCAGCCAAAACACAGGGGGCTCTATCGGAAACACCATATATTTT
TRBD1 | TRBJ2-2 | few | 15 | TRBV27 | CASKGQMKNTGELFF | TGTGCCAGTAAGGGACAGATGAAGAACACCGGGGAGCTGTTTTTT
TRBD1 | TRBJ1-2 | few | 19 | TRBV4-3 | CASSRMGMTGTASNYGYTF | TGCGCCAGCAGCCGGATGGGAATGACCGGGACAGCATCTAACTATGGCTACACCTTC
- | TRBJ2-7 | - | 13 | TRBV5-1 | CASSSSESYEQYF | TGCGCCAGCAGCTCTTCCGAGTCCTACGAGCAGTACTTC